The 9 T cell receptor beta chains listed next were all sequenced from one sample in a study of blood T cell repertoires in COVID-19 (TCRdb year 2020). The library was obtained by the immunoSEQ multiplex PCR assay. TCRdb obtained this table from immuneACCESS and retained in-frame rearrangements with V and J assigned. These tables miss some clones; where compared with another copy, unresolved V genes account for less than half of the shortfall, and the remainder is unexplained. The sample table lists hundreds of thousands of clones, roughly 85% of them with a count of one. Roughly 12% of the sample lies in the top ten. Material for sequencing was peripheral blood. Receptors originate from a woman between 18 and 29 years old who had recovered from COVID-19.

The V and J genes are TRBV6-2 or TRBV6-3 and TRBJ2-5, with TRBD1 as a possible D gene (6 bases). CDR1 MNHEY and CDR2 SVGEGT come from the germline V gene. The V end lost 7 bases, the J end lost 4 bases, and 13 bases lay between the germline ends. The CDR3 sequence is 13 residues long. The CDR3 loop is CASNPQGGETQYF. The CDR3 bases are TGTGCCAGCAACCCACAGGGTGGAGAGACCCAGTACTTC.

The chain carries TRBV11-1 and TRBJ2-7, with TRBD2 matching over 7 bases. Trimming removed 5 bases from V and 2 bases from J; junction bases left unmatched: 6. CDR3 length: 14 amino acids. Germline-derived CDR1 and CDR2 are SGHAT and FQDESV (reference sequence). The CDR3 reads CASSPRDYPYEQYF. The CDR3 nucleotides are TGTGCCAGCAGCCCGCGGGACTACCCCTACGAGCAGTACTTC.

The chain uses TRBV11-3 and TRBJ2-3, with unresolved D. The CDR3 is 13 residues long. Germline V gives CDR1 SGHNT, CDR2 YENEEA. V was pared by 5 bases and J by 3 bases, with 9 bases between. CDR3 in amino acids: CASSPQQTDTQYF. In nucleotides, the CDR3 is TGTGCCAGCAGCCCTCAACAGACAGATACGCAGTATTTT.

The chain uses TRBV7-3 and TRBJ2-1; 9 positions agree with TRBD2. The CDR3 is 16 amino acids. The V gene's germline CDR1 is SGHTA and CDR2 FQGTGA. V lost 4 bases to trimming and J lost 6 bases; unmatched junction nucleotides: 10. The CDR3 spells CASSSTGTSLVNEQFF. The CDR3 DNA reads TGTGCCAGCAGCTCCACCGGGACTAGCCTTGTCAATGAGCAGTTCTTC.

The rearrangement joins TRBV7-2 to TRBJ1-5, with D possibly matching TRBD1 (5 bases). This CDR3 has 13 amino acids. From germline, CDR1 is SGHTA and CDR2 FQGNSA. V was cut by 5 bases and J by 11 bases, with 16 bases left in between. CDR3 protein: CASSLTGGTAQHF. The CDR3 DNA is TGTGCCAGCAGCCTTACAGGCGGCACGGCCCAGCATTTT.

The chain uses TRBV5-1 and TRBJ2-3, with 8 bases matching TRBD1. CDR1 SGHRS and CDR2 YFSETQ come from the germline V gene. Trimming at V came to 4 bases and at J to 0 bases, leaving 7 bases not matched to a gene. CDR3 size: 16 residues. The CDR3 protein is CASSTGQGTSTDTQYF. The CDR3 DNA reads TGCGCCAGCAGCACTGGACAGGGAACGAGCACAGATACGCAGTATTTT.

This clone appeared a single time. The rearrangement uses TRBV12-3 or TRBV12-4 and TRBJ1-2; TRBD1 is a possible D gene (5 bases). The CDR3 consists of 13 residues. The V end lost 6 bases, the J end lost 4 bases, and 12 bases lay between the germline ends. This CDR3 is CASRSGGGYGYTF. DNA for the CDR3: TGTGCCAGCAGATCCGGGGGTGGCTATGGCTACACCTTC.

This clone was counted between two and nine times. V usage is TRBV21-1 and J usage is TRBJ2-1; TRBD1 was called by the table and not checked on the DNA. TRBV21-1 is annotated as a pseudogene. The CDR3 is 18 residues long. CDR3 bases: TGTGCCAGCAGCAAAGGGACCCGCAGGGCCATCCTTTACAATGAGCAGTTCTTC. It is translated as CASSKGTRRAILYNEQFF.

J is TRBJ2-2 and V is TRBV7-3; 7 nucleotides agree with TRBD1. The CDR3 is made up of 16 amino acids. Germline loops: CDR1 SGHTA, CDR2 FQGTGA. Trimming cost V 6 bases and J 11 bases; bases outside gene matches: 18. The CDR3 region is CASRLDTGVGMGELFF. The CDR3 DNA reads TGTGCCAGCAGATTGGATACAGGGGTCGGGATGGGAGAGCTGTTTTTT.